This T cell receptor beta chain was found in a study of CD8 T cells in ankylosing spondylitis. The study's findings and limits: The study identified a TCR beta motif of roughly eight highly homologous variants that appeared characteristic of ankylosing spondylitis blood. Significant enrichment of disease-linked clones was reportedly seen in matched ankylosing spondylitis synovial fluid. Certain motif variants had earlier been reported in reactive arthritis synovial fluid and blood.

Scientists made TCR beta libraries using quantitative 5'-RACE with molecular barcodes. TCRdb ran MiXCR on the 5' RACE reads and lists one entry per CDR3 protein. The table has 200,000 or so distinct CDR3 sequences, over 15% seen once. This clonotype has ten or more counts. The antigen is not known. The V gene's germline CDR1 is LNHNV and CDR2 YYDKDF (reference sequence). V lost 0 bases to trimming and J lost 4 bases, with 3 bases between them. The length of the CDR3 is 13 residues. The TCR was taken from a male donor aged 5 to 29 with ankylosing spondylitis or in good health (not recorded which). The chain carries TRBV15 and TRBJ2-2; D not certain. The sequenced material came from blood, either unsorted or a sorted T cell fraction (not recorded which). Here the CDR3 DNA reads TGTGCCACCAGCAGAGATCCCACCGGGGAGCTGTTTTTT. Amino acids: CATSRDPTGELFF.